The present T cell receptor (beta chain) was sequenced within a study of memory CD4+ T cells and cytomegalovirus serostatus. TCRdb's copy holds only in-frame clones and misses some; the assay was immunoSEQ multiplex PCR. The table shows tens of thousands of clones, with around 78% occurring only once. The sort gate was single viable CD3+CD4+CD8-CD45RO+ cells for memory CD4+ T cells. The ends were cut back, 2 bases at V and 4 bases at J, with 26 bases in the middle. This CDR3 is 19 amino acids long. Germline lookup yields CDR1 PRHDT and CDR2 FYEKMQ (reference sequence). The origin of this receptor is an adult in good health and CMV-seronegative. The V and J genes are TRBV13 and TRBJ1-1; D unresolved. Sequencing used memory CD4+ T cells from blood. CDR3 bases: TGTGCCAGCAGCTTAACCCCGGCGGGTGCAGTACAGAAAGTCACTGAAGCTTTCTTT. Translating it yields CASSLTPAGAVQKVTEAFF.